The clone carrying this T cell receptor (beta chain) has more than one count but fewer than ten. What it recognizes is unknown. Expressed TCRB transcripts were sequenced because the entire RNA isolate underwent reverse transcription. Assay used: immunoSEQ multiplex PCR; TCRdb lists only in-frame clones, some missing. Here the sample spans more than 300,000 clones, roughly 12% being singletons. This entry belongs to a study of beta chain features in type 1 diabetes. Study-level results: Significant though moderate, a shortening of TCRB CDR3s appeared in all four CD4+ subsets of Type 1 diabetes patients.

The length of the CDR3 is 13 residues. The V and J ends lost 8 bases and 1 base respectively, with 11 bases between them. Germline CDR1 and CDR2: SGHAT and FQNNGV. The chain joins TRBV11-2 to TRBJ1-1; D is uncertain. The source of this sequence is a woman under 30 with type 1 diabetes. Specimen: naive CD4+ T cells from blood. CDR3 in DNA: TGTGCCAGCGGCTCGCCCAGGAACACTGAAGCTTTCTTT. It is translated as CASGSPRNTEAFF.